This T cell receptor beta chain was recorded in a study of cytomegalovirus exposure and HLA in healthy donors. Points on this clone: Its target is unknown.

Amplification used 60 Vbeta primers and 13 Jbeta primers. Clones were sequenced by immunoSEQ multiplex PCR, and TCRdb holds only the in-frame ones, with some missing. In the table there are fewer than 300,000 clones, approximately 80% of which are singletons. The study's findings and limits: Per a later analysis, 16,951 TCR beta sequences showed association with HLA alleles at 0.05 false discovery rate.

V shed 6 bases and J shed 0 bases, with 15 bases lying between them. Germline CDR1 reads ENHRY; CDR2 reads SYGVKD. This CDR3 comprises 16 residues. Sequencing input: PBMCs. The chain employs TRBV10-3 and TRBJ2-1, with a possible D match to TRBD2 (5 bases). This receptor was taken from a girl aged 2 to 9 in good health and CMV-seronegative. CDR3 sequence reads: CAISPRGFSSYNEQFF. The CDR3 DNA reads TGTGCCATCAGCCCCCGGGGTTTCAGCTCCTACAATGAGCAGTTCTTC.